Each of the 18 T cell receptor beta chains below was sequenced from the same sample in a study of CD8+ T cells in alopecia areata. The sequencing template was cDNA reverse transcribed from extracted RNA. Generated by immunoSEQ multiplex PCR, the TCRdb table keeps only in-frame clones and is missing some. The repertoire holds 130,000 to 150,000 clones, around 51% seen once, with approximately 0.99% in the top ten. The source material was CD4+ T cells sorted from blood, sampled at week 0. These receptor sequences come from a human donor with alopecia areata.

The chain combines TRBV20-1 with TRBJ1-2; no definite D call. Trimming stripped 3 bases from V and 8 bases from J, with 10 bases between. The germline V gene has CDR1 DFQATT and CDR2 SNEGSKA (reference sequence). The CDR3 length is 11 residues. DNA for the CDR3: TGCAGTGCTAGTGACCTGCGGGGCTACACCTTC. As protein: CSASDLRGYTF.

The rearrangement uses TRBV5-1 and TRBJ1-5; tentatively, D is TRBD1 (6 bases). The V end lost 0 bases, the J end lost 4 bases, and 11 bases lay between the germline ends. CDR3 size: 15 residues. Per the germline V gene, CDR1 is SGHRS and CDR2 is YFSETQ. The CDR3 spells CASSLVAGANQPQHF. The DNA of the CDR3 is TGCGCCAGCAGCTTGGTGGCAGGGGCGAATCAGCCCCAGCATTTT.

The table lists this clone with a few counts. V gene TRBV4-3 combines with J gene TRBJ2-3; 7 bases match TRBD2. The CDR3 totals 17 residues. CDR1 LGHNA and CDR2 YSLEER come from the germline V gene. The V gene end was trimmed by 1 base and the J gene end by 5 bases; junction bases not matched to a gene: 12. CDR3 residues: CASSQAALRGSVDTQYF. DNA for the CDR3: TGCGCCAGCAGCCAAGCTGCTCTGCGCGGGAGTGTAGATACGCAGTATTTT.

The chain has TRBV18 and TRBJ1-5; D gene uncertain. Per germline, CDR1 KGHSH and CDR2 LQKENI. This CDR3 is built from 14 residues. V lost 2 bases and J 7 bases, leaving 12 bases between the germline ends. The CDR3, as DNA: TGTGCCAGCTCACCAGATGTAGGGAACCAGCCCCAGCATTTT. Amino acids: CASSPDVGNQPQHF.

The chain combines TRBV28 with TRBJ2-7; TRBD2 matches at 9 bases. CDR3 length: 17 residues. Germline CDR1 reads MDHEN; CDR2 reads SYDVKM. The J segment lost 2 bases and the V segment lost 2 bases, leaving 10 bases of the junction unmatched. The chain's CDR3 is CASSLPPPASGTYEQYF. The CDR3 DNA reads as TGTGCCAGCAGTTTACCGCCCCCCGCTAGCGGGACCTACGAGCAGTACTTC.

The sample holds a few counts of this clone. CDR3 residues: CSVSAREGNRRYTF. In DNA, the CDR3 is TGCAGCGTTTCCGCCAGGGAGGGCAATCGGCGCTACACCTTC. The J gene is TRBJ1-2, the V gene TRBV29-1; D perhaps matches TRBD1 (5 bases). Germline CDR1 is SQVTM and CDR2 is ANQGSEA. CDR3 length: 14 amino acids. V shed 5 bases and J shed 9 bases, with 22 bases lying between them.

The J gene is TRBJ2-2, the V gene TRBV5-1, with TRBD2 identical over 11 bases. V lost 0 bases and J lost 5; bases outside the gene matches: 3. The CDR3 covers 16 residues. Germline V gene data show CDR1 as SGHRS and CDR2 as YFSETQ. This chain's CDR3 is CASSLGLAGRTGELFF. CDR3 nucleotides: TGCGCCAGCAGCTTGGGACTAGCGGGAAGGACCGGGGAGCTGTTTTTT.

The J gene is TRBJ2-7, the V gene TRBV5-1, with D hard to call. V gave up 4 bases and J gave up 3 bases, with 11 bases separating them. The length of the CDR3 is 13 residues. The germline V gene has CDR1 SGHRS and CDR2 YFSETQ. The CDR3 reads CASSMDGFYEQYF. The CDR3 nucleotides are TGCGCCAGCAGCATGGACGGATTCTACGAGCAGTACTTC.

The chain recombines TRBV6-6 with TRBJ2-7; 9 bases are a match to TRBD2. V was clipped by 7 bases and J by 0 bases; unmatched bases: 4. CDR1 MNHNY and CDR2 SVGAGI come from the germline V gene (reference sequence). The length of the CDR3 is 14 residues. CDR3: CASTLAGYSYEQYF. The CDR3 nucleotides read TGTGCCAGCACCCTAGCGGGATACTCCTACGAGCAGTACTTC.

The CDR3 DNA reads TGTGCCAGCAGCCCATTCCTAGAAAACAATGAGCAGTTCTTC. It translates to CASSPFLENNEQFF. This sequence joins TRBV9 and TRBJ2-1; D is unresolved. Between the trimmed V and J ends, which lost 4 bases and 5 bases, there was a span of 13 bases. The CDR3 extends over 14 amino acids. Germline CDR1 and CDR2: SGDLS and YYNGEE.

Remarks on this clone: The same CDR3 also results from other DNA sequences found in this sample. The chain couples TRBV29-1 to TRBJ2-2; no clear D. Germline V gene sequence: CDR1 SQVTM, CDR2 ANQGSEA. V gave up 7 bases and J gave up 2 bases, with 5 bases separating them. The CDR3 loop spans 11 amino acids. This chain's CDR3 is CSASNTGELFF. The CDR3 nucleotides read TGCAGCGCTTCAAACACCGGGGAGCTGTTTTTT.

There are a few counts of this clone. CDR3 nucleotides: TGTGCCAGCAGACATATACGGGACACCTACGAGCAGTACTTC. This encodes CASRHIRDTYEQYF. This chain uses TRBV11-2 with TRBJ2-7; possible D gene TRBD1, 6 bases. The germline V gene encodes CDR1 SGHAT and CDR2 FQNNGV. Trimming shortened V by 6 bases and J by 2 bases, and 14 bases separated the two germline ends. The CDR3 is made up of 14 amino acids.

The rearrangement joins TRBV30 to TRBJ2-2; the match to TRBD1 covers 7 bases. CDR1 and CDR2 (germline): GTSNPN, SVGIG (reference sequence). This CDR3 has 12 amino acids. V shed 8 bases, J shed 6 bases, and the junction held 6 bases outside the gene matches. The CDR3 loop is CAGGQIAGELFF. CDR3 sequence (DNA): TGTGCCGGGGGACAGATCGCCGGGGAGCTGTTTTTT.

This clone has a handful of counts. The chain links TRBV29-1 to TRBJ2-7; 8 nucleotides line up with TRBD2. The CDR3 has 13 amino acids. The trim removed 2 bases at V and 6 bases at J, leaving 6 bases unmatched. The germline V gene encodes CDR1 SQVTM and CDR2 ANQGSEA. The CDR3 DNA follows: TGCAGCGTTGAACGGGAGGGCCTCGGCGAGCAGTACTTC. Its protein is CSVEREGLGEQYF.

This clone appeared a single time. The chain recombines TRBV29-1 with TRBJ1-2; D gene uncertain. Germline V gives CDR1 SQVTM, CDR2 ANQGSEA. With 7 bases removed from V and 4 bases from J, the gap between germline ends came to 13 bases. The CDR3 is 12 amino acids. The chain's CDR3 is CSALTPPYGYTF. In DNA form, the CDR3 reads TGCAGCGCCCTGACACCTCCCTATGGCTACACCTTC.

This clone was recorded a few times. The CDR3 DNA reads as TGTGCCAGTAGTATCAGAAGGGACAGGGGTAACACCGGGGAGCTGTTTTTT. It codes for CASSIRRDRGNTGELFF. The chain has TRBV19 and TRBJ2-2, with 10 bases that match TRBD1. There are 17 residues in the CDR3. CDR1 is LNHDA and CDR2 is SQIVND in the germline V gene (reference sequence). V shed 3 bases and J 2 bases; nucleotides not matched to a gene: 6.

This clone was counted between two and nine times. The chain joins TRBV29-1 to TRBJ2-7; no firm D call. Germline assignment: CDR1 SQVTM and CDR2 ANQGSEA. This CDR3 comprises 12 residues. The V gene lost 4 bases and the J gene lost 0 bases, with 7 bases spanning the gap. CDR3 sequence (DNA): TGCAGCGTTGCCCTACACTCCTACGAGCAGTACTTC. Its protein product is CSVALHSYEQYF.

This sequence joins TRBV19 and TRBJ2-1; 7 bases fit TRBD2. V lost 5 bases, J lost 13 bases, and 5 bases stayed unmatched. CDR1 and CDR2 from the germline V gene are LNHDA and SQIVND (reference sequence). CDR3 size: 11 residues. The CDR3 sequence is CASSVKRDQFF. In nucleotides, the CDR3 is TGTGCCAGTAGTGTAAAGCGGGACCAGTTCTTC.